This T cell receptor beta chain appears in the sequencing data of a study of T cells in Graves' hyperthyroidism and ophthalmopathy. This clonotype was counted a few times. Its antigen is still unknown. Amplified TCR beta CDR3 regions came from RNA transcripts. Primed by the HTBI set, a first-round RT-PCR was run on the TCR CDR3. TCRdb re-derived calls from the multiplex PCR reads in MiXCR, one entry per CDR3 protein. The sample shows approximately 600,000 distinct CDR3 sequences, less than 25% of them seen only once. The CDR3 covers 13 residues. CDR1 LNHDA and CDR2 SQIVND come from the germline V gene (reference sequence). Between the trimmed V and J ends, which lost 7 bases and 1 base, there was a span of 7 bases. Ophthalmopathy patients all had a Clinical Activity Score of at least 3, a NOSPECS grade of at least 4 and disease under 3 months old. Exclusion criteria comprised uncontrolled infection, other autoimmune disease, pregnancy or lactation. Fresh peripheral blood, 10 ml, yielded the PBMCs.

Study-wide results and limits: Stable hyperthyroidism was separated from ophthalmopathy by a model based on 13 V-J features.

The source of this sequence is a man aged 30-40 years with Graves' ophthalmopathy. The genes are TRBV19 and TRBJ2-2, with D unclear. Sequencing was done on a sample of blood. The CDR3, as DNA: TGTGCCAGTAACCAGGTGAACACCGGGGAGCTGTTTTTT. Its translation: CASNQVNTGELFF.